This record concerns one T cell receptor (beta chain) sequence. Its antigen is still unknown. These data are taken from a study of Ad26.COV2.S vaccination and SARS-CoV-2 variants. The study, taken as a whole, reports: There was a possibility that the TCR breadth and depth analyses underestimated total T cell responses. Reports say spike-specific CD8+ and CD4+ T cell responses covered substantial breadth after vaccination.

This table comes from immunoSEQ multiplex PCR, and its TCRdb copy is limited to in-frame clones, with some not included. The sample has around 94,000 clones; around three quarters are singletons. Germline V gene lookup returns CDR1 SGDLS and CDR2 YYNGEE. Trimming took 5 bases from V and 5 from J, leaving 16 bases between them. This CDR3 is 14 amino acids long. This sequence was found in a human donor who had recovered from COVID-19. This chain links TRBV9 with TRBJ2-5; possibly TRBD2 for D (7 bases). This specimen consisted of peripheral blood, obtained after recovery from COVID-19. The CDR3 bases are TGTGCCAGCAGTTCGGGCGGGGGCGTCGAGACCCAGTACTTC. Translation: CASSSGGGVETQYF.